This paragraph covers one TCR beta chain sequence. This specimen belongs to a study of control samples from healthy donors and cancer patients. The data were produced by immunoSEQ multiplex PCR, yet TCRdb's version contains in-frame clones alone and is incomplete. The table shows approximately 49,000 clones, with 70% to 90% occurring only once. CDR3 size: 16 residues. V lost 5 bases to trimming and J lost 5 bases; unmatched junction nucleotides: 9. Germline V lookup: CDR1 KGHSH, CDR2 LQKENI. The receptor's source is a woman aged 50 to 60 with lung cancer. V usage is TRBV18 and J usage is TRBJ2-1, with TRBD2 identical over 10 bases. Sequenced material: PBMCs. The CDR3 DNA reads as TGTGCCAGCTCATTAGAAGTAGCGGGGGGAAACAATGAGCAGTTCTTC. Its protein is CASSLEVAGGNNEQFF.